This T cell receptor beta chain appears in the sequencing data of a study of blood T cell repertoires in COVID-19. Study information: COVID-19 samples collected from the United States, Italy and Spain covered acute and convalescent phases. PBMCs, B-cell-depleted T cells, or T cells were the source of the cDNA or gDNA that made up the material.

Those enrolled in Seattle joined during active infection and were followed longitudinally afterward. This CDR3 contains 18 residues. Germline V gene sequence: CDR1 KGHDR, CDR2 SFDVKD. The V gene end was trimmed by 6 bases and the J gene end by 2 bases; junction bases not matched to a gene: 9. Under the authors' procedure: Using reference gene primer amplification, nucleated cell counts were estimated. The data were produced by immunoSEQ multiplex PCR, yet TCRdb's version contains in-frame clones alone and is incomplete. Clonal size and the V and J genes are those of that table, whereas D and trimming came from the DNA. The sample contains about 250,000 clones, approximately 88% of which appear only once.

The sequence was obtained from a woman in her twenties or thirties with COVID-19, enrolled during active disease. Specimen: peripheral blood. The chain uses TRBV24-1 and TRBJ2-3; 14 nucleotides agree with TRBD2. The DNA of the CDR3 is TGTGCCACCAGTCCCTCGGGACTAGCGGGAGACAACACAGATACGCAGTATTTT. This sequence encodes CATSPSGLAGDNTDTQYF.